These T cell receptor beta chains were read from a single sample in a study of regulatory T cells in long-lasting Graves disease. TCRdb reprocessed the multiplex PCR reads via MiXCR and lists one record per CDR3 protein. Found here are hundreds of thousands of distinct CDR3 sequences, 16% of them singletons; the top ten hold under 20%. The same data also went into a second study, on T cells in Graves' hyperthyroidism and ophthalmopathy.

The input for sequencing was peripheral blood mononuclear cells (PBMCs), taken at new diagnosis, from a patient treated with antithyroid drugs. The receptors derive from a woman aged 30 to 39 with Graves disease. Both conserved end residues are part of each CDR3. A D gene is named only where the DNA matches it firmly. Clone sizes are given selectively: once, few, many, or a class where the clone is expanded.

>TRBJ1-5|NA|TRBV19|NA
TGTGCCAGTAAAGGGCTTCGGGGGGGATCCAATCAGCCCCAGCATTTT
CASKGLRGGSNQPQHF
>TRBJ2-7|NA|TRBV4-1|few
TGCGCCAGCAGCCAAGGGTGGTCTCGGGCAAACTACGAGCAGTACTTC
CASSQGWSRANYEQYF
>TRBJ2-1|NA|TRBV28|NA
TGTGCCAGCAGTTTAGGGGGCGGAGGCCCCTACAATGAGCAGTTCTTC
CASSLGGGGPYNEQFF
>TRBJ1-5|TRBD1|TRBV27|many
TGTGCCAGCAGACCCGACAGGGGATATCAGCCCCAGCATTTT
CASRPDRGYQPQHF
>TRBJ1-5|TRBD1|TRBV27|few
TGTGCCAGCAGTCCCGAGGACAGGGCTGGGCAGCCCCAGCATTTT
CASSPEDRAGQPQHF
>TRBJ2-1|NA|TRBV27|many
TGTGCCAGCAGCAGCCCGGGGAGTGAGCAGTTCTTC
CASSSPGSEQFF
>TRBJ2-1|TRBD2|TRBV19|few
TGTGCCAGTAGTAGGCTAGCGGGAGGGCCTTCCTCCTACAATGAGCAGTTCTTC
CASSRLAGGPSSYNEQFF
>TRBJ2-1|NA|TRBV4-1|NA
TGCGCCAGCAGCCAGGGGGGGCGGCCCCACGGCGACAATGAGCAGTTCTTC
CASSQGGRPHGDNEQFF
>TRBJ2-3|NA|TRBV7-8|once
TGTGCCAGCAGCCCTAAAGGGGGGAGGGCAGATACGCAGTATTTT
CASSPKGGRADTQYF
>TRBJ1-3|TRBD1|TRBV30|NA
TGTGCCTGGAGCAGGGGGGTAATCGGATCTGGAAACACCATATATTTT
CAWSRGVIGSGNTIYF
>TRBJ1-1|TRBD1|TRBV25-1|few
TGTGCCAGCAGACAGACAGGGGCCCAGAACACTGAAGCTTTCTTT
CASRQTGAQNTEAFF
>TRBJ2-3|NA|TRBV6-1|NA
TGTGCCGGGTCTGTGGGCGCCCTCGGAGGAACAGGGCGCACAGATACGCAGTATTTT
CAGSVGALGGTGRTDTQYF
>TRBJ1-1|TRBD1|TRBV5-1|few
TGCGCCAGCTCCCCGGGCGGGACAGAGAACACTGAAGCTTTCTTT
CASSPGGTENTEAFF
>TRBJ1-6|TRBD1|TRBV5-4|few
TGTGCCAGCAGTCCCGGGACAGGGACTGTGAATTCACCCCTCCACTTT
CASSPGTGTVNSPLHF
>TRBJ2-7|NA|TRBV5-1|NA
TGCGCCAGCAGCGAGGACGAAATGGGCTACGAGCAGTACTTC
CASSEDEMGYEQYF
>TRBJ1-2|TRBD1|TRBV6-1|many
TGTGCCAGCAGCCCAGGTTTTGCAGGGGGTGGCTATGGCTACACCTTC
CASSPGFAGGGYGYTF
>TRBJ2-1|TRBD2|TRBV19|NA
TGTGCCAGTAACCTCGGGATAGCGGGAGGCTACAATGAGCAGTTCTTC
CASNLGIAGGYNEQFF
>TRBJ1-1|TRBD1|TRBV27|NA
TGTGCCAGCAGTGCGTACCCTAGACAGGGGACGGTACCTGAAGCTTTCTTT
CASSAYPRQGTVPEAFF
>TRBJ2-7|NA|TRBV20-1|few
TGCAGTGCTAGTCAGGGTAGCCCGAGGGTAGAGCAGTACTTC
CSASQGSPRVEQYF
>TRBJ1-5|NA|TRBV9|few
TGTGCCAGCAGCGTGGCAGGGCAGCAGCCCCAGCATTTT
CASSVAGQQPQHF
>TRBJ2-7|NA|TRBV28|NA
TGTGCCAGCAGTTTCTCCCCAGGGGGGGAGCAGTACTTC
CASSFSPGGEQYF
>TRBJ1-1|NA|TRBV2|many
TGTGCCAGCAGTGATGGACTACGCATGAACACTGAAGCTTTCTTT
CASSDGLRMNTEAFF
>TRBJ2-1|NA|TRBV30|NA
TGTGCCTGGGAAAGGGGGTACAATGAGCAGTTCTTC
CAWERGYNEQFF
>TRBJ2-3|TRBD1|TRBV7-2|many
TGTGCCAGCAGTCTGATGGGGACAGGCACAGATACGCAGTATTTT
CASSLMGTGTDTQYF
>TRBJ2-1|NA|TRBV28|many
TGTGCCAGCAGTGAAAACAATGAGCAGTTCTTC
CASSENNEQFF
>TRBJ2-1|NA|TRBV27|many
TGTGCCAGCAGTTTTACCAGGGCTGAGCAGTTCTTC
CASSFTRAEQFF
>TRBJ2-3|TRBD2|TRBV29-1|few
TGCAGCGTTAGCGGGAGAATGACAGATACGCAGTATTTT
CSVSGRMTDTQYF
>TRBJ1-3|NA|TRBV6-2/TRBV6-3|few
TGTGCCAGCAGACAGGGAAATGGGAACACCATATATTTT
CASRQGNGNTIYF
>TRBJ2-7|NA|TRBV19|NA
TGTGCCAGTTCGGACAGACCCTACGAGCAGTACTTC
CASSDRPYEQYF
>TRBJ2-7|NA|TRBV12-3/TRBV12-4|many
TGTGCCAGCAGTTCGGGCCGTCGGAAGTACTTC
CASSSGRRKYF
>TRBJ2-1|TRBD2|TRBV5-1|NA
TGCGCCAGCAGCAGGCCTAGCGGGACGGCCTACAATGAGCAGTTCTTC
CASSRPSGTAYNEQFF
>TRBJ2-2|TRBD2|TRBV7-9|NA
TGTGCTATGAGTGACGGGAGGGGAGCTATAAACACCGGGGAGCTGTTTTTT
CAMSDGRGAINTGELFF
>TRBJ2-3|TRBD2|TRBV20-1|many
TGCAGTGCAACCCCCACTAGCGGAGGACTCACAGATACGCAGTATTTT
CSATPTSGGLTDTQYF
>TRBJ1-6|NA|TRBV11-2|many
TGTGCCAGCAGACCAGAGGGAGGCTATAATTCACCCCTCCACTTT
CASRPEGGYNSPLHF
>TRBJ2-2|NA|TRBV6-1|many
TGTGCCAGCAGGGAAGTGGGCACCGGGGAGCTGTTTTTT
CASREVGTGELFF